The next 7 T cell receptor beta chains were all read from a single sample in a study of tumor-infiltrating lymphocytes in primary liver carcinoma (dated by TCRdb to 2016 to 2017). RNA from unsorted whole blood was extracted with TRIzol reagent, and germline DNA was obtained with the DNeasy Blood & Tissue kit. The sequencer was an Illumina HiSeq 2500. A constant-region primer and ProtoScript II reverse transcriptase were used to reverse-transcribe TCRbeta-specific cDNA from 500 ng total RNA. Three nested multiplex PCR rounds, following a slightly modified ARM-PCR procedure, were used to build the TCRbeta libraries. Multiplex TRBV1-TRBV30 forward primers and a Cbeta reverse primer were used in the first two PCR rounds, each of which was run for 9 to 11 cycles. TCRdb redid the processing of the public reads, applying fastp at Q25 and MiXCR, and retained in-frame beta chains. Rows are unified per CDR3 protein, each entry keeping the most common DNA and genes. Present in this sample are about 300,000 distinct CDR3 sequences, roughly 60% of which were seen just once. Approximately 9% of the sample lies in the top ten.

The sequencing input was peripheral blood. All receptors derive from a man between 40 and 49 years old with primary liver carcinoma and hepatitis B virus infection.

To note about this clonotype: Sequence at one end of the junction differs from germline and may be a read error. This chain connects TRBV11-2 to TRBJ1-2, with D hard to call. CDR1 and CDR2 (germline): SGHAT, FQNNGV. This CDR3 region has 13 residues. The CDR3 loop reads CASGLDRAGGYTF. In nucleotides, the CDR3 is TGCGCCAGCGGCTTAGATCGTGCCGGTGGCTACACCTTC.

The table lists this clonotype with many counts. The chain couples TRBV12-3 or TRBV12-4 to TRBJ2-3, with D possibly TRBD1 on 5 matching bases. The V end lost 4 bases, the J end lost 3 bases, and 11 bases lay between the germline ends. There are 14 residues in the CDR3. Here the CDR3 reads CASSSNRLTDTQYF. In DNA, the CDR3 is TGTGCCAGCAGTTCGAACAGGTTAACAGATACGCAGTATTTT.

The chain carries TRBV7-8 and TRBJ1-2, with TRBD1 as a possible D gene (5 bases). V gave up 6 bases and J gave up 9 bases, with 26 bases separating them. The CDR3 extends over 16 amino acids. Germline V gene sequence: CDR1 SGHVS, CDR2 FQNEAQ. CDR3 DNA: TGTGCCAGCAGTGTAGGGTCTTCATGGGGGACGGGAAGCTACACCTTC. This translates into CASSVGSSWGTGSYTF.

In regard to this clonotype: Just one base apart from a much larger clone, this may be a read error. CDR3 region: CASSQAGQGGSYERYF. CDR3 bases: TGTGCCAGCAGCCAAGCGGGACAGGGGGGATCCTACGAGCGGTACTTC. The J gene is TRBJ2-7, the V gene TRBV4-2; the match to TRBD1 covers 11 bases. This CDR3 is 16 amino acids long. CDR1 LGHNA and CDR2 YNFKEQ come from the germline V gene.

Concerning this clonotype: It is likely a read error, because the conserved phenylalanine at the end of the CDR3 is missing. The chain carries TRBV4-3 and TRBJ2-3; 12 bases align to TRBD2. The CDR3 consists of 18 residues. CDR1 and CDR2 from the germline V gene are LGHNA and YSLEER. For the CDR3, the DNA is TGCGCCAGCGGCCAAGGTACCACTAGCGGGAGGCTCACAGATACGCAGTATTAT. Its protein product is CASGQGTTSGRLTDTQYY.

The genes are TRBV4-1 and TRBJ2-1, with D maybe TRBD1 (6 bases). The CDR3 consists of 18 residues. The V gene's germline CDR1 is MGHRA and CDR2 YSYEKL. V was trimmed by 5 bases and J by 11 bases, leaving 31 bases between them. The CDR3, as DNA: TGCGCCAGCAGCTCCAGAACTCTCAGGGGTGGGGTCTACTATAAGCAGTTCTTC. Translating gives CASSSRTLRGGVYYKQFF.

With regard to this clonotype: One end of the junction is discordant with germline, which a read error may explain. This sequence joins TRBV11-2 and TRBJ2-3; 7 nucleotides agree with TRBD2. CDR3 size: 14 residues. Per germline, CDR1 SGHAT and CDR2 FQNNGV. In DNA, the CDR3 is TGTGCCACTAAGGGGCAGCGGGGCACAGATATGCAGTATTTT. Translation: CATKGQRGTDMQYF.